This TCR beta chain derives from a study of T cell changes during pregnancy in multiple sclerosis. The repertoire was sequenced with immunoSEQ multiplex PCR; TCRdb's copy has only in-frame clones and lacks some. Of 27,000 or so clones listed, 88% are singletons. This CDR3 has 15 amino acids. V was pared by 4 bases and J by 6 bases, with 6 bases of the junction left unmatched. Germline V CDR1 and CDR2: SEHNR, FQNEAQ (reference sequence). The sequence was obtained from a female donor with multiple sclerosis, enrolled in a pregnancy study. The sample was CD8+ T cells from peripheral blood mononuclear cells, taken in the second trimester of pregnancy. The V gene is TRBV7-9, the J gene TRBJ1-6, with 7 bases matching TRBD1. The CDR3 region is CASSWLGGPNSPLHF. CDR3 DNA sequence: TGTGCCAGCAGCTGGCTAGGGGGCCCTAATTCACCCCTCCACTTT.